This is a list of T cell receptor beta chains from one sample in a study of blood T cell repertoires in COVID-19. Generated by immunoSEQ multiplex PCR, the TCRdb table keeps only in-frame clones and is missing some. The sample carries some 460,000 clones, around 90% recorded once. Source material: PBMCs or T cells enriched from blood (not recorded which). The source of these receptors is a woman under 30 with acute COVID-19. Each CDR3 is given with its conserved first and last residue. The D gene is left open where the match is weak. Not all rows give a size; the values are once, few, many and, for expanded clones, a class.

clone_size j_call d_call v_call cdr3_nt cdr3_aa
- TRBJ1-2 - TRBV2 TGTGCCAGCAGTGAGACACTCCCGTGGAACTATGGCTACACCTTC CASSETLPWNYGYTF
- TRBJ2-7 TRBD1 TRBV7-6 TGTGCCAGCAGCACCACAGGGGCGCTGGACGAGCAGTACTTC CASSTTGALDEQYF
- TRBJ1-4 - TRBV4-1 TGCGCCAGCAGCCTAACCGGAGCAACTAATGAAAAACTGTTTTTT CASSLTGATNEKLFF
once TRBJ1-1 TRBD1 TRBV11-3 TGTGCCAGCAGCTGGGGGACAGGCGGGGTCACTGAAGCTTTCTTT CASSWGTGGVTEAFF
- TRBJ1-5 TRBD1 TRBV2 TGTGCCAGTAACAGGGGAAATCAGCCCCAGCATTTT CASNRGNQPQHF
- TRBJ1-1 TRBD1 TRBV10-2 TGCGCCAGCAAAGACAGGGGAGGCACTGAAGCTTTCTTT CASKDRGGTEAFF
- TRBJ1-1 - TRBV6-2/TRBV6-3 TGTGCCAGCAGTTATCAGGCAGGTACTGAAGCTTTCTTT CASSYQAGTEAFF
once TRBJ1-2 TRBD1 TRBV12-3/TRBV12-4 TGTGCCAGCAGTCCGACAGGGGAAGGCTACACCTTC CASSPTGEGYTF
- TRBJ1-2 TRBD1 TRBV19 TGTGCCAGTAGTATTAGGGACAGGGGCCGCGACTATGGCTACACCTTC CASSIRDRGRDYGYTF
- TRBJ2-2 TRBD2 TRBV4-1 TGCGCCAGCACCTGGACTAGCTCTTCTGGCGGGGAGCTGTTTTTT CASTWTSSSGGELFF
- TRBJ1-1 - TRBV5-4 TGTGCCAGCAGCTTGGAGCAGGGGCAAAACACTGAAGCTTTCTTT CASSLEQGQNTEAFF
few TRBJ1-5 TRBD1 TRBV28 TGTGCCAGCGGGTGGACAGGGGGCGCGTTTCAGCCCCAGCATTTT CASGWTGGAFQPQHF
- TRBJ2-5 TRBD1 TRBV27 TGTGCCAGCAGTTTAGGGACAGGGGGCGCGGTAGAGACCCAGTACTTC CASSLGTGGAVETQYF
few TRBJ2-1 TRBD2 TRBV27 TGTGCCAGCAGTCCCGGGACTAGCGGGGCAAGACAACCGTTCTTC CASSPGTSGARQPFF
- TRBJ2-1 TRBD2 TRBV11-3 TGTGCCAGCAGCTTAGGTGGTAGCGGGGGGGGCAATGAGCAGTTCTTC CASSLGGSGGGNEQFF
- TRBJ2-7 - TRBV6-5 TGTGCCAGCAGTTATTTGCAGGGAAACCACGAGCAGTACTTC CASSYLQGNHEQYF
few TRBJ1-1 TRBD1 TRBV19 TGTGCCAGTAGTCGCCCCCGGGACAGACAGAACACTGAAGCTTTCTTT CASSRPRDRQNTEAFF
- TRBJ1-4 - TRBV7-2 TGTGCCAGCAGCTTAGGCTTGAGACACACCGGAGAAAAACTGTTTTTT CASSLGLRHTGEKLFF
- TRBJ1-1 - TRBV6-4 TGTGCCAGCAGTGCCAGCGCAGACACTGAAGCTTTCTTT CASSASADTEAFF
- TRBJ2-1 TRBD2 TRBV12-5 TGTGCTAGTGGTATCTCAGCGGGGGGGAACGCTGAGCAGTTCTTC CASGISAGGNAEQFF
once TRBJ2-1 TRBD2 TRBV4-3 TGCGCCAGCAGCCAAGAAAGAGAACTAGCGGGAGTAAGAGAGCAGTTCTTC CASSQERELAGVREQFF
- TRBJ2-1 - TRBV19 TGTGCCAGTAAATTGGAACGGGAGTACAGCAATGAGCAGTTCTTC CASKLEREYSNEQFF
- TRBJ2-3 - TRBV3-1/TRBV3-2 TGTGCCAGCAGCCTGGGGGGGGGCAGGGACGCAGATACGCAGTATTTT CASSLGGGRDADTQYF
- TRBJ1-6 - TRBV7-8 TGTGCCAGCAGCTTAGGCAGGAGGTTTAATTCACCCCTCCACTTT CASSLGRRFNSPLHF
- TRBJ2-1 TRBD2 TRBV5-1 TGCGCCAGCAGCCCCAATCCTAGCGGAACCTACAATGAGCAGTTCTTC CASSPNPSGTYNEQFF
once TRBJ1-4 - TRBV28 TGTGCCAGCACCCGACACGCTAATGAAAAACTGTTTTTT CASTRHANEKLFF
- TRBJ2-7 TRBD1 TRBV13 TGTGCCAGCAGCTCCCGACGAAGGGACAGGGCAAACTACGAGCAGTACTTC CASSSRRRDRANYEQYF
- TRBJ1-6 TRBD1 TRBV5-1 TGCGCCAGCAGCTTGGCTCCGGGACAGGGTTCACCCCTCCACTTT CASSLAPGQGSPLHF
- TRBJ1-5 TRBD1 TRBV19 TGTGCCAGTAGTAGGGGCCGGGACAGTCGAAATCAGCCCCAGCATTTT CASSRGRDSRNQPQHF
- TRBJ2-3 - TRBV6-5 TGTGCCAGCAGTAGACAGGTTAGCACAGATACGCAGTATTTT CASSRQVSTDTQYF
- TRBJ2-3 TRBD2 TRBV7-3 TGTGCCAGCAGCCGACAGCCGACTAGCGGGGGTTGGGATACGCAGTATTTT CASSRQPTSGGWDTQYF
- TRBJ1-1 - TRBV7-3 TGTGCCAGCAGCCCTAGGGGAAGGAATGAAGCTTTCTTT CASSPRGRNEAFF
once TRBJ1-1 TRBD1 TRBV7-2 TGTGCCAGCAGCCATTTACAGGGGCTTCACACTGAAGCTTTCTTT CASSHLQGLHTEAFF
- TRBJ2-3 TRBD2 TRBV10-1 TGCGCCAGCAGTGATACTAGCGGGAGTAGCACAGATACGCAGTATTTT CASSDTSGSSTDTQYF
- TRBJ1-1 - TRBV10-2 TGCGCCAGCAGTGAGTCGGAGACAGTGAACACTGAAGCTTTCTTT CASSESETVNTEAFF
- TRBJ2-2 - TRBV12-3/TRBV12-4 TGTGCCAGCAGTTTCATCGGGGAGCTGTTTTTT CASSFIGELFF
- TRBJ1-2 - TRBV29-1 TGCAGCGTTCAGAACAGTATTAACTATGGCTACACCTTC CSVQNSINYGYTF
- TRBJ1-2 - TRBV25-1 TGTGCCAGCAGTGCTGGGGACACGGCTGGCTACACCTTC CASSAGDTAGYTF
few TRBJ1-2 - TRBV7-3 TGTGCCAGCAGCTCTTACTTCCGAGTGGGCTACACCTTC CASSSYFRVGYTF
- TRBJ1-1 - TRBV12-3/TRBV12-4 TGTGCCAGCAGTCCCGGAGTATCCACTGAAGCTTTCTTT CASSPGVSTEAFF
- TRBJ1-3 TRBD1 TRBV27 TGTGCCAGCAGGGACAGGGGGAATGGAAACACCATATATTTT CASRDRGNGNTIYF
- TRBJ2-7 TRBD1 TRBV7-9 TGTGCCAGCAGCTACCGGGACAGTGATTCCTACGAGCAGTACTTC CASSYRDSDSYEQYF
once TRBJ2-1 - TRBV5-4 TGTGCCAGCAGCTTGGACCGACTTTACAATGAGCAGTTCTTC CASSLDRLYNEQFF
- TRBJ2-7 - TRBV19 TGTGCCAGTAGTATCACACAGGGAGGGGACGAGCAGTACTTC CASSITQGGDEQYF
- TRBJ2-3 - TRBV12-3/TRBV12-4 TGTGCCAGCCGGTCGGGGGGCACAGATACGCAGTATTTT CASRSGGTDTQYF
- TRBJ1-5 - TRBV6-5 TGTGCCAGCAGTTACTCCAGGGCTCAGCCCCAGCATTTT CASSYSRAQPQHF
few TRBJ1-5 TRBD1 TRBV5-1 TGCGCCAGCAGCTTAGGGACAGGGTCCAATCAGCCCCAGCATTTT CASSLGTGSNQPQHF
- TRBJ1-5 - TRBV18 TGTGCCAGCTCACCAGCGTCAGTGACTGATCAGCCCCAGCATTTT CASSPASVTDQPQHF
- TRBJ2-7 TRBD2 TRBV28 TGTGCCAGCAGTTTCAGTGAGGCGGGAGCCACGCCTAGGGATTCCTACGAGCAGTACTTC CASSFSEAGATPRDSYEQYF
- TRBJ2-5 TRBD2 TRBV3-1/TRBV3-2 TGTGCCAGCAGCCCTAGAACCGCTAGCGGGGGGGGGCTGGAGACCCAGTACTTC CASSPRTASGGGLETQYF